The source of this T cell receptor (beta chain) is a study of CD8+ T cells in alopecia areata. Treatment noted: oral pan-JAK inhibitor, 5-10 mg twice daily. The V segment lost 4 bases and the J segment 0 bases; nucleotides outside the gene matches: 16. This CDR3 spans 18 amino acids. Germline-derived CDR1 and CDR2 are SQVTM and ANQGSEA. As the sequencing template, cDNA was produced by extracting RNA and reverse transcribing it. Repertoires were generated with immunoSEQ multiplex PCR, while TCRdb's copy carries only in-frame clones and drops some. The sample carries about 190,000 clones, 45% to 65% recorded once.

The specimen comprised CD4+ T cells sorted from blood, sampled at week 4, from a patient treated with tofacitinib. This chain connects TRBV29-1 to TRBJ1-2; TRBD1 matches at 8 bases. The sequence came from a human donor with alopecia areata. CDR3 in amino acids: CSVGPGWDRIDSNYGYTF. In nucleotides, the CDR3 is TGCAGCGTTGGGCCGGGGTGGGACAGGATAGATTCTAACTATGGCTACACCTTC.